The TCR beta chain under discussion was sequenced for a study of cytomegalovirus exposure and HLA in healthy donors. Points from the study as a whole: Versus the roughly 670-donor mean, an Asian-associated ancestry cluster reportedly showed fewer N-insertions in a later analysis. Most of the TCR beta V segments (in an earlier analysis) were productive either about 87% or about 30% of the time.

This clone has only one observation. Its specificity is unknown. The ends lost 3 bases at V and 9 bases at J; junction bases unmatched: 9. CDR3 length equals 16 residues. CDR1 and CDR2 (germline): MGHRA, YSYEKL. The PCR made use of 60 Vbeta and 13 Jbeta primers. Per the authors' pipeline: Unique TCR beta chains totaled some 88 million in a later count, with roughly 11 million of them shared. Repertoires were generated with immunoSEQ multiplex PCR, while TCRdb's copy carries only in-frame clones and drops some. V, J and clone size are those of that table, while D and trimming were read from the DNA. The sample shows some 95,000 clones, around 70% of them seen only once.

The sequence derives from a female donor in good health and CMV-seronegative. Sequenced input: PBMCs. This chain connects TRBV4-1 to TRBJ2-5, with TRBD2 matching 14 bases. The CDR3 DNA reads TGCGCCAGCAGCCATTCCCCTTCGACTAGCGGGGGGGCCCAGTACTTC. Translation: CASSHSPSTSGGAQYF.